Below are 10 T cell receptor beta chains sequenced from a single sample in a study of blood T cell repertoires in COVID-19. Profiling relied on immunoSEQ multiplex PCR, and the TCRdb table lists in-frame clones only, not all of them. The data show tens of thousands of clones, around four fifths seen once. The specimen sequenced was peripheral blood. The origin of the receptors is a middle-aged man with active COVID-19.

The rearrangement links TRBV28 to TRBJ1-6, with 7 nucleotides matching TRBD1. This CDR3 has 17 amino acids. The germline gives CDR1 MDHEN, CDR2 SYDVKM. Losses at the gene ends were 6 bases for V and 3 bases for J; bases not matched to a gene: 11. The CDR3 sequence is CASRPIVRDSYNSPLHF. The CDR3 region has the DNA TGTGCCAGCAGACCCATTGTTCGGGACAGCTATAATTCACCCCTCCACTTT.

This clone was counted a single time. This chain connects TRBV29-1 to TRBJ1-1, with TRBD1 matching 7 bases. The CDR3 has 13 residues. CDR1 is SQVTM and CDR2 is ANQGSEA in the germline V gene. V shed 7 bases and J 6 bases; nucleotides not matched to a gene: 11. This CDR3 reads CSAIPGTAPEAFF. CDR3 DNA sequence: TGCAGCGCCATACCGGGGACAGCCCCTGAAGCTTTCTTT.

This chain joins TRBV27 and TRBJ2-7, with 8 bases fitting TRBD1. CDR1 and CDR2 from the germline V gene are MNHEY and SMNVEV (reference sequence). This CDR3 is built from 15 residues. V lost 2 bases and J lost 2; bases outside the gene matches: 5. Here the CDR3 reads CASSLRDRGAYEQYF. In DNA form, the CDR3 reads TGTGCCAGCAGTTTAAGAGACAGGGGCGCCTACGAGCAGTACTTC.

This chain joins TRBV7-2 and TRBJ2-1; D is perhaps TRBD1 (5 bases). V shed 3 bases and J shed 6 bases, with 12 bases lying between them. The length of the CDR3 is 14 residues. CDR1 is SGHTA, CDR2 FQGNSA, per germline. The CDR3 DNA sequence: TGTGCCAGCAGCTTTTTTGGGGCTCTCAATGAGCAGTTCTTC. Translated: CASSFFGALNEQFF.

V is TRBV7-9 and J is TRBJ2-1; 9 bases are a match to TRBD2. The CDR3 has 16 residues. V lost 2 bases, J lost 8 bases, and 10 bases stayed unmatched. The germline gives CDR1 SEHNR, CDR2 FQNEAQ (reference sequence). CDR3 coding DNA: TGTGCCAGCAGCTTAAGTTTCGGGACTAGCATCGATGAGCAGTTCTTC. This codes for CASSLSFGTSIDEQFF.

V and J are TRBV7-2 and TRBJ2-1; 10 bases map to TRBD2. CDR3 length equals 17 residues. After removal of 5 bases from V and 7 bases from J, the junction contained 14 bases not matched to a gene. CDR1 SGHTA and CDR2 FQGNSA come from the germline V gene. As DNA, the CDR3 is TGTGCCAGCAGCAATCGCGGTTCTAGCGGGAGTTTTAATGAGCAGTTCTTC. Its protein product is CASSNRGSSGSFNEQFF.

This clone came up once. CDR3 in DNA: TGTGCCAGCAGAGACAGGGGAGGCTACACCTTC. It encodes CASRDRGGYTF. V gene TRBV6-5 combines with J gene TRBJ1-2; 8 positions match TRBD1. This CDR3 has 11 residues. V dropped 6 bases and J dropped 8; count of bases not matched to a gene: 2. Per the germline V gene, CDR1 is MNHEY and CDR2 is SVGAGI.

V and J are TRBV7-2 and TRBJ2-7; maybe TRBD2 (6 bases). The CDR3 contains 16 residues. Germline lookup yields CDR1 SGHTA and CDR2 FQGNSA. V was clipped by 3 bases and J by 0 bases, with 15 bases between them. The CDR3 DNA reads TGTGCCAGCAGCTTTGTGGTAGGGACTTACTCCTACGAGCAGTACTTC. Encoded protein: CASSFVVGTYSYEQYF. Full variable domain (missing parts from reference TRBV7-2 and TRBJ2-7): GAGVSQSPSNKVTEKGKDVELRCDPISGHTALYWYRQSLGQGLEFLIYFQGNSAPDKSGLPSDRFSAERTGGSVSTLTIQRTQQEDSAVYLCASSFVVGTYSYEQYFGPGTRLTVT.

The V and J genes are TRBV5-5 and TRBJ1-1; 7 bases agree with TRBD1. Germline CDR1 SGHKS, CDR2 YYEKEE (reference sequence). The CDR3 totals 13 residues. V was pared by 4 bases and J by 8 bases, with 8 bases of the junction left unmatched. The CDR3 spells CASSPLPQGEAFF. CDR3 DNA sequence: TGTGCCAGCAGCCCCCTTCCACAGGGGGAAGCTTTCTTT.

This clone came up once. This chain connects TRBV29-1 to TRBJ2-5, with 9 bases fitting TRBD1. CDR1 SQVTM and CDR2 ANQGSEA come from the germline V gene. The V and J ends lost 3 bases and 5 bases, in that order; junction bases with no gene match: 4. CDR3 length equals 13 residues. The CDR3 DNA reads as TGCAGCGTTGAGACAGGGGGAACGGAGACCCAGTACTTC. It encodes CSVETGGTETQYF. The full variable domain, completed using reference TRBV29-1 and TRBJ2-5, is SAVISQKPSRDICQRGTSLTIQCQVDSQVTMMFWYRQQPGQSLTLIATANQGSEATYESGFVIDKFPISRPNLTFSTLTVSNMSPEDSSIYLCSVETGGTETQYFGPGTRLLVL.